The sequence of this T cell receptor (beta chain) was determined in a study of shared clonotypes between healthy human individuals (dated by TCRdb to between 2020 and 2021). Background for the entire study: The cohort comprised a couple of women and a few men aged 18 to 49 years. For each donor, CD4 naive and CD4 memory were each run on three plates, CD8 naive on two plates, and CD8 memory on one plate. Blood TCR repertoires of about five healthy adults were deeply sequenced to estimate repertoire size and the extent of clonotype sharing between individuals. To increase sequencing depth and limit assay-specific biases, TCR repertoire library preparation and sequencing were carried out by different laboratories using diverse techniques. Per donor, leukapheresis produced somewhere between about 0.85 and 9.5 billion PBMCs. The study at large found these results: When a handful of donors were compared, the shared fraction of clonotypes was around 5.1% for naive CD4, less than 4% for naive CD8, 2% to 2.5% for memory CD4, and under 0.5% for memory CD8. Clonotypes shared by all four sorted-subset donors showed higher generation probabilities than non-shared clonotypes. Larger estimated clonotype richness was generally found for naive subsets than for memory subsets. Based on pairwise subsampling, the degree of clonotype sharing among donors was expected to be affected by sequencing depth. Rarefaction of sorted-subset datasets indicated incomplete sequencing despite the large sequencing depth. The small number of donors limited the genetic and exposure-history diversity represented. Sampling was restricted to blood, and TCR repertoires in tissue are likely to differ from TCR repertoires in blood.

Using the deep immunoSEQ assay, multiplex PCR amplified TCR CDR3 regions from genomic DNA. Extracted genomic DNA from each cell subset was distributed evenly across all wells of several immunoSEQ 96-well plates, and each plate was treated as a replicate. For sorted subsets, 200 ng of genomic DNA, equivalent to roughly 33,000 T cell genomes, went into each replicate PCR. Purified libraries were measured with a Qubit 3.0 fluorometer, size-checked on a Bioanalyzer 2100, and measured again with the KAPA Library Quantification kit. Every immunoSEQ 96-well plate was sequenced on a dedicated single-read 150-cycle Illumina NextSeq 550 flow cell. The source study handled its data this way. The immunoSEQ output contained only junctional sequences without quality scores, so filtering could not match that applied to full-length reads. To assign V/J genes and CDR3, sequences were annotated using PyIR, a Python wrapper for IgBLAST v1.9, with IMGT germline references. Any read was removed if the V/J assignment was weak (E-value above 1e-6), the CDR3 was missing, or the read contained stop codons, out-of-frame junctions, or ambiguous translated residues. V3J clonotypes were defined as sequences sharing an identical inferred V gene, J gene, and CDR3 amino acid sequence. Percentage overlap between repertoires was computed as shared unique clonotypes divided by the size of the smaller repertoire. RTK rarefaction, the Chao1 estimator, and Recon v2.1 estimates of unobserved clonotypes were used to assess repertoire richness. OLGA was used to compute generation probabilities for all TCRbeta clonotypes that the gDNA method yielded from a few donors. TCRdb stores this immuneACCESS table with in-frame sequences only. Part of the clones is absent; in the studies checked, under half of the shortfall reflects unresolved V genes, and no reason is known for the rest. That table is the source of V, J and clone size, and D and trimming were worked out from the DNA. The sample table lists 2 million to 2.5 million clones, around 92% of them with a count of one. Approximately 0.41% of the sample belongs to the ten largest clones.

At the junction V is shortened by 1 base and J by 6 bases, with 9 bases in between. From a lookup of the germline V gene (reference sequence), CDR1 and CDR2 are LNHNV and YYDKDF. Spanning cysteine to phenylalanine, the CDR3 consists of 13 amino acids. The CDR3 DNA has 39 bases and is translated from base 1. Remarks on this clone: Its specific antigen is unknown. Base qualities are missing; no much larger clone stands one base away.

Donors were healthy HIV-negative adults with no recently reported acute infections or vaccinations. All donors were Caucasian adults living in Nashville, Tennessee, USA. CD4+ T cells were enriched by magnetic negative selection, after which naive cells were positively selected on CD45RA and the negative fraction was taken as the memory subset. Blood was obtained by leukapheresis, after which PBMCs were separated by Ficoll-Histopaque density gradient centrifugation and cryopreserved in liquid nitrogen vapor phase. Purity and quantity of every magnetically sorted T cell population were checked by analytical flow cytometry. From each sorted fraction, genomic DNA was isolated and quantified by UV absorbance on a Nanodrop 2000c.

The receptor's source is a man aged 18 to 29 in good health. Some clones in this sample may be carry-over from other donors' samples. The chain joins TRBV15 to TRBJ1-2, with no confidently assigned D gene. The sequenced sample consisted of naive CD4+ T cells from PBMCs. The cell subset or site label corresponds to: CD45RA+ positively selected. The CDR3 protein is CATSRARSDGYTF. The nucleotides are TGTGCCACCAGCAGAGCCAGGAGTGATGGCTACACCTTC. Beyond the CDR3, the reference TRBV15 and TRBJ1-2 genes provide the residues; the full variable domain reads: DAMVIQNPRYQVTQFGKPVTLSCSQTLNHNVMYWYQQKSSQAPKLLFHYYDKDFNNEADTPDNFQSRRPNTSFCFLDIRSPGLGDTAMYLCATSRARSDGYTFGSGTRLTVV.